Listed below are T cell receptor beta chains from one sample, sequenced in a study of blood T cell repertoires in COVID-19. TCRdb's table, derived via immunoSEQ multiplex PCR, lists solely in-frame clones and lacks some. The repertoire holds a few hundred thousand clones, approximately 86% seen once, with 6% to 9% in the top ten. The sequencing sample was made of peripheral blood. These receptor sequences come from a woman between 65 and 79 years old with active or convalescent COVID-19. Each CDR3 is given with its conserved first and last residue. The D gene is left open where the match is weak. Clone size appears in some rows only: once, few, many, or a class for an expanded clone.

d_gene	v_gene	abundance	j_gene	CDR3nt	CDR3aa
.	TRBV6-5	.	TRBJ2-7	TGTGCCAGCAGACGGGTCAGCCCGACTTCCTACGAGCAGTACTTC	CASRRVSPTSYEQYF
.	TRBV6-2/TRBV6-3	.	TRBJ2-5	TGTGCCAGCAGCCGCATAGGGGGATCAGGGACCCAGTACTTC	CASSRIGGSGTQYF
.	TRBV4-1	.	TRBJ2-4	TGCGCCAGCAGCCAAGTTAGGGGGTCGGCCAAAAACATTCAGTACTTC	CASSQVRGSAKNIQYF
TRBD1	TRBV6-5	.	TRBJ2-5	TGTGCCAGCAGAGACAGGGTTGGGGGGACCCAGTACTTC	CASRDRVGGTQYF
.	TRBV7-9	.	TRBJ1-1	TGTGCCAGCAGCGCCAACAGCGAAGCTTTCTTT	CASSANSEAFF
.	TRBV14	.	TRBJ2-2	TGTGCCAGCAGCCAAGACTACGACTACACCGGGGAGCTGTTTTTT	CASSQDYDYTGELFF
.	TRBV15	.	TRBJ1-1	TGTGCCACCAGCAGAGACCCCCTTAGTGGGAACACTGAAGCTTTCTTT	CATSRDPLSGNTEAFF
.	TRBV5-1	.	TRBJ2-7	TGCGCCAGCAGCAGAGGCACAGGGCGACCCTACGAGCAGTACTTC	CASSRGTGRPYEQYF
.	TRBV5-1	.	TRBJ2-1	TGCGCCAGCAGCTCAGCCCAACTAGCCCTACTCTCCTACAATGAGCAGTTCTTC	CASSSAQLALLSYNEQFF
.	TRBV9	.	TRBJ2-7	TGTGCCAGCAGCCGGGGAGGGGGATCCTACGAGCAGTACTTC	CASSRGGGSYEQYF
TRBD1	TRBV4-3	.	TRBJ1-5	TGCGCCAGCAGCCAAGAACTGGGACAGCAAAATCAGCCCCAGCATTTT	CASSQELGQQNQPQHF
TRBD1	TRBV6-5	.	TRBJ2-1	TGTGCCAGCAGTCGGGACAGGGTACATGAGCAGTTCTTC	CASSRDRVHEQFF
TRBD2	TRBV14	.	TRBJ2-1	TGTGCCAGCAGCCATCCGACCGGGACTAGCGGGAGGGATGAGCAGTTCTTC	CASSHPTGTSGRDEQFF
.	TRBV5-1	.	TRBJ2-3	TGCGCCAGCAGCATCCTCGGGTCCAACCCCGAGTATTTT	CASSILGSNPEYF
.	TRBV6-1	.	TRBJ1-1	TGTGCCAGCAGTGAGGGGAGGTCGCTGCCGGGAGCTTTCTTT	CASSEGRSLPGAFF
.	TRBV7-8	.	TRBJ2-1	TGTGCCAGCAGCCACTTGTCAGGTGAGCAGTTCTTC	CASSHLSGEQFF
TRBD2	TRBV4-3	.	TRBJ2-7	TGCGCCAGCAGCCAAGGGACTAGCGGGGGGGTCCTCTCCTACGAGCAGTACTTC	CASSQGTSGGVLSYEQYF
TRBD1	TRBV29-1	.	TRBJ1-2	TGCAGCGTTGAAGATCCAGGGCAGGGGGTTGGCTACACCTTC	CSVEDPGQGVGYTF
.	TRBV7-8	.	TRBJ1-1	TGTGCCAGCAGCTTAGTGGCGGGCGGATACACTGAAGCTTTCTTT	CASSLVAGGYTEAFF
.	TRBV15	.	TRBJ2-5	TGTGCCACCAGCAGAGGGACGGGGGTAACAGAGACCCAGTACTTC	CATSRGTGVTETQYF
.	TRBV19	.	TRBJ1-5	TGTGCCAGTAGTATAGGGGGGGGGAGCAATCAGCCCCAGCATTTT	CASSIGGGSNQPQHF
.	TRBV4-3	.	TRBJ2-7	TGCGCCAGCAGCCAAGGGACAGTAGGTTCCTACGAGCAGTACTTC	CASSQGTVGSYEQYF
TRBD1	TRBV5-1	.	TRBJ2-1	TGCGCCAGCAGCTTCGGGACAGGGCCCAATGAGCAGTTCTTC	CASSFGTGPNEQFF
.	TRBV12-3/TRBV12-4	.	TRBJ1-1	TGTGCCAGCAGCCGGCAGGAGGGAACTGAAGCTTTCTTT	CASSRQEGTEAFF
TRBD1	TRBV4-3	.	TRBJ2-5	TGCGCCAGCAGCCAAGGAGGGGGCGCCCCCCTTGCCCAGTACTTC	CASSQGGGAPLAQYF
TRBD2	TRBV5-1	once	TRBJ2-1	TGCGCCAGCAGCTTGGAGGCTAGCGGTGACAATGAGCAGTTCTTC	CASSLEASGDNEQFF
.	TRBV18	.	TRBJ2-7	TGTGCCAGCTCGCCATCACTCTACGAGCAGTACTTC	CASSPSLYEQYF
.	TRBV4-3	.	TRBJ1-1	TGCGCCAGCAGCCAAGAGGGCCGGGGGGACACTGAAGCTTTCTTT	CASSQEGRGDTEAFF
.	TRBV5-1	.	TRBJ2-7	TGCGCCAGCAGCTTGGCCGGAGGGGACAGATCCTACGAGCAGTACTTC	CASSLAGGDRSYEQYF
TRBD1	TRBV25-1	.	TRBJ1-2	TGTGCCAGCAGTACAGGGGCAAAAACTAACTATGGCTACACCTTC	CASSTGAKTNYGYTF
TRBD1	TRBV7-8	.	TRBJ1-6	TGTGCCAGCAGCCCCCAGCAGGGGGCAGTGACACCCCTCCACTTT	CASSPQQGAVTPLHF
TRBD1	TRBV19	.	TRBJ2-7	TGTGCCAGTAGCGGGGACAGGGCCTACGAGCAGTACTTC	CASSGDRAYEQYF
.	TRBV7-2	.	TRBJ2-2	TGTGCCAGCAGCTTAGATTCTGTCACCGGGGAGCTGTTTTTT	CASSLDSVTGELFF
.	TRBV3-1/TRBV3-2	.	TRBJ1-2	TGTGCCAGCAGCCACTCGGGAGGTGGCTACACCTTC	CASSHSGGGYTF
TRBD2	TRBV27	.	TRBJ2-1	TGTGCCAGCAGTTCTCACGGGGGGGCGGTTTACAATGAGCAGTTCTTC	CASSSHGGAVYNEQFF
TRBD1	TRBV5-1	.	TRBJ2-3	TGCGCCAGACAGGGGGCCCCAGATACGCAGTATTTT	CARQGAPDTQYF
.	TRBV18	.	TRBJ1-2	TGTGCCAGCTCACCACGAGGTGCAGCGTATGGCTACACCTTC	CASSPRGAAYGYTF
TRBD2	TRBV7-2	.	TRBJ2-7	TGTGCCAGCAAAGGACTAGCGGGACCCTACGAGCAGTACTTC	CASKGLAGPYEQYF
.	TRBV6-1	few	TRBJ1-1	TGTGCCAGCAGTGAATCCCGGGGGTTTACTGAAGCTTTCTTT	CASSESRGFTEAFF
.	TRBV5-4	.	TRBJ1-2	TGTGCCAGCAGCTTGGGCTATGGAGGGTATGGCTACACCTTC	CASSLGYGGYGYTF
.	TRBV4-3	.	TRBJ1-2	TGCGCCAGCAGCCAAGTGACAGGACCCTATGGCTACACCTTC	CASSQVTGPYGYTF